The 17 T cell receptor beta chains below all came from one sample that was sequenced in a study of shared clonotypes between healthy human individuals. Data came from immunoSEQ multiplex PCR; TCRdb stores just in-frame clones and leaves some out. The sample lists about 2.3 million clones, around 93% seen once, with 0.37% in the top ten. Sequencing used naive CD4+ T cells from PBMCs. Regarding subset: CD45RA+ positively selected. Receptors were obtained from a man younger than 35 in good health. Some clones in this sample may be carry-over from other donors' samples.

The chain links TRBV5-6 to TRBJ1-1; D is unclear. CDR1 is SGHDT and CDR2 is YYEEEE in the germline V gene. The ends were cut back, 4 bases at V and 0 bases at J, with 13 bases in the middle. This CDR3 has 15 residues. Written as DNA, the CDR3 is TGTGCCAGCAGCCAAATACCGACGGTGAACACTGAAGCTTTCTTT. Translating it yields CASSQIPTVNTEAFF.

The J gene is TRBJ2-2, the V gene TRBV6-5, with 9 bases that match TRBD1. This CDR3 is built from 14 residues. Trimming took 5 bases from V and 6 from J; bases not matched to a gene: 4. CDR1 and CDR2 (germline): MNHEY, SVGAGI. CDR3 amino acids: CASSRDRDAGELFF. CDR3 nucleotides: TGTGCCAGCAGTCGGGACAGGGACGCCGGGGAGCTGTTTTTT.

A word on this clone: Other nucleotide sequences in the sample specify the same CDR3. CDR3 sequence: CASSYRDRGYEQYF. In nucleotides, the CDR3 is TGTGCCAGCAGTTACCGGGACAGGGGTTACGAGCAGTACTTC. The chain links TRBV6-5 to TRBJ2-7; 10 bases line up with TRBD1. CDR1 is MNHEY and CDR2 is SVGAGI in the germline V gene. The CDR3 length is 14 residues. J was trimmed by 4 bases and V by 2 bases; bases with no gene match: 2.

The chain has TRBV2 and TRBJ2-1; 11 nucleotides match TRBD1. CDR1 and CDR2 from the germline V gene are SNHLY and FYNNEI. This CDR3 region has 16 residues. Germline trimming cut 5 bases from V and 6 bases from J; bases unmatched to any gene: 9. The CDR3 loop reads CASSRERTGGINEQFF. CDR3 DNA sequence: TGTGCCAGCAGTAGAGAAAGGACAGGGGGCATCAATGAGCAGTTCTTC.

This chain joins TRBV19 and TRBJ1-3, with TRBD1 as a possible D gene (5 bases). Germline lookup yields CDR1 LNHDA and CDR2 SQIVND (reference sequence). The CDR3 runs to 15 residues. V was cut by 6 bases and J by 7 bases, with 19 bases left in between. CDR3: CASRPRQSGGNTIYF. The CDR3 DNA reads TGTGCCAGTAGACCGCGACAGTCTGGGGGGAACACCATATATTTT.

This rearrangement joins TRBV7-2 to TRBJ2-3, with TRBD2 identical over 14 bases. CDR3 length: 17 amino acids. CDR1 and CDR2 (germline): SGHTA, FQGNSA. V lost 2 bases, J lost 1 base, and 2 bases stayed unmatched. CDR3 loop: CASSLRGLAGGTDTQYF. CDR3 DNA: TGTGCCAGCAGCTTAAGGGGACTAGCGGGAGGCACAGATACGCAGTATTTT. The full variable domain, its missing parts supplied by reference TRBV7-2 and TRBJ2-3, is GAGVSQSPSNKVTEKGKDVELRCDPISGHTALYWYRQSLGQGLEFLIYFQGNSAPDKSGLPSDRFSAERTGGSVSTLTIQRTQQEDSAVYLCASSLRGLAGGTDTQYFGPGTRLTVL.

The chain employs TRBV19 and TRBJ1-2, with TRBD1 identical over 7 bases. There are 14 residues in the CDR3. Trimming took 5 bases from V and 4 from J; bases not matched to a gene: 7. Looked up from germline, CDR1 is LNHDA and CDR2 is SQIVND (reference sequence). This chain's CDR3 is CASSFRGGGYGYTF. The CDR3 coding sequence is TGTGCCAGTAGTTTCAGAGGGGGCGGCTATGGCTACACCTTC. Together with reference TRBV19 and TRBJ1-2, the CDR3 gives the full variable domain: DGGITQSPKYLFRKEGQNVTLSCEQNLNHDAMYWYRQDPGQGLRLIYYSQIVNDFQKGDIAEGYSVSREKKESFPLTVTSAQKNPTAFYLCASSFRGGGYGYTFGSGTRLTVV.

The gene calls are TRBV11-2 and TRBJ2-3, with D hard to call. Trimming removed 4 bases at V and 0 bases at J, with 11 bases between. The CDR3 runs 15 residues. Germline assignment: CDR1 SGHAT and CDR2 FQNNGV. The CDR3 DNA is TGTGCCAGCAGCTCCGGAGTGGGGAGCACAGATACGCAGTATTTT. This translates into CASSSGVGSTDTQYF. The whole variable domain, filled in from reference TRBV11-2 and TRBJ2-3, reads EAGVAQSPRYKIIEKRQSVAFWCNPISGHATLYWYQQILGQGPKLLIQFQNNGVVDDSQLPKDRFSAERLKGVDSTLKIQPAKLEDSAVYLCASSSGVGSTDTQYFGPGTRLTVL.

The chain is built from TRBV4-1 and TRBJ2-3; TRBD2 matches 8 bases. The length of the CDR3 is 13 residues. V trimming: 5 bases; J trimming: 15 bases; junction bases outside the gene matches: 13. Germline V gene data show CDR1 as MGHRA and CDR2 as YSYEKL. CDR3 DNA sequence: TGCGCCAGCAGCGAAGGGGTTGGACTAGCAGTATATTTT. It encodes CASSEGVGLAVYF.

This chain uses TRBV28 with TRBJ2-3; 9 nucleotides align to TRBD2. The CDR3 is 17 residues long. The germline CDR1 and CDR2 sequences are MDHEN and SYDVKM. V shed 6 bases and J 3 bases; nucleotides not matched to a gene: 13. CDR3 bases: TGTGCCAGCAGCCATTATGCGGGAGGGGGGGGAACAGATACGCAGTATTTT. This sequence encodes CASSHYAGGGGTDTQYF.

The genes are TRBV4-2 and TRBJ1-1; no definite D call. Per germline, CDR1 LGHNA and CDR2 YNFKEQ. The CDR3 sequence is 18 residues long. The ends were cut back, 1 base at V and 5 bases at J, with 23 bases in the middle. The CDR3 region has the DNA TGTGCCAGCAGCCAAGGGTCGGGGTGGTCCCTCGGTTTGACTGAAGCTTTCTTT. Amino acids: CASSQGSGWSLGLTEAFF.

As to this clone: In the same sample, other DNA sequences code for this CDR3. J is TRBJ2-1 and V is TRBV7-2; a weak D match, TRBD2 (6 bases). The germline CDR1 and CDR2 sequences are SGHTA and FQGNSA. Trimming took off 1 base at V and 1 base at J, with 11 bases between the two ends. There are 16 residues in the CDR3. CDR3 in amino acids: CASSLELASSYNEQFF. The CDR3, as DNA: TGTGCCAGCAGCTTAGAACTAGCTTCTTCCTACAATGAGCAGTTCTTC.

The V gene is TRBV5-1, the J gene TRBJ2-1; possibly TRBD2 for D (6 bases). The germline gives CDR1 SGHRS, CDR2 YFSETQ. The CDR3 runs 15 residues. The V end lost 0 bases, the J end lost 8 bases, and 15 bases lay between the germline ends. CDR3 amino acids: CASSLVGSAGDEQFF. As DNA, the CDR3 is TGCGCCAGCAGCTTGGTAGGCTCAGCGGGCGATGAGCAGTTCTTC.

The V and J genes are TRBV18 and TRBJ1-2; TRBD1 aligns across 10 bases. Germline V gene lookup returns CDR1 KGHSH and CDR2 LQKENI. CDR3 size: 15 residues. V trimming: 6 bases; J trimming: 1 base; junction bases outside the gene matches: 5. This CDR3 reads CASSEGTGDNYGYTF. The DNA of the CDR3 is TGTGCCAGCTCGGAAGGGACAGGGGATAACTATGGCTACACCTTC.

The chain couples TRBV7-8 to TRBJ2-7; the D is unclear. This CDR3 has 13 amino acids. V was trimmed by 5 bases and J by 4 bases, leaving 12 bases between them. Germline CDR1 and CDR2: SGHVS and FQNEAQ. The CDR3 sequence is CASSPIAEYEQYF. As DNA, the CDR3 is TGTGCCAGCAGCCCGATCGCGGAATACGAGCAGTACTTC.

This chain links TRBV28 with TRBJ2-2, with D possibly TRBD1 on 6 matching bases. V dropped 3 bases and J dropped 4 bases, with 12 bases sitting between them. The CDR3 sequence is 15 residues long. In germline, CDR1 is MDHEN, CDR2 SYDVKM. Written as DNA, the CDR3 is TGTGCCAGCAGTTTGGGGGCGTTGAGCACCGGGGAGCTGTTTTTT. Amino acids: CASSLGALSTGELFF. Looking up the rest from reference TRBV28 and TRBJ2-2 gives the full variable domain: DVKVTQSSRYLVKRTGEKVFLECVQDMDHENMFWYRQDPGLGLRLIYFSYDVKMKEKGDIPEGYSVSREKKERFSLILESASTNQTSMYLCASSLGALSTGELFFGEGSRLTVL.

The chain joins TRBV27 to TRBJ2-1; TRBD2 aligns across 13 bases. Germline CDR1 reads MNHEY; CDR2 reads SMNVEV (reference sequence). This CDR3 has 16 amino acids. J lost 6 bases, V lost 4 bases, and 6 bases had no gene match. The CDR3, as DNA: TGTGCCAGCAGTTGGACTAGCGGGAGAGGGAGCAATGAGCAGTTCTTC. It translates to CASSWTSGRGSNEQFF.